This TCR beta chain was sequenced for a study of blood T cell repertoires in COVID-19. Background on the study: Italy, Spain and the United States were the sources of the convalescent and acute COVID-19 samples. Sources were T cells, B-cell-depleted T cells, or PBMCs; the material itself was cDNA or gDNA.

Generated by immunoSEQ multiplex PCR, the TCRdb table keeps only in-frame clones and is missing some. This sample carries 100,000 or so clones, 85% to 95% of them seen once, and the ten largest clones take 5% to 6%. CDR3 length equals 15 residues. The V and J ends lost 4 bases and 3 bases respectively, with 12 bases between them. Germline V gene lookup returns CDR1 SGHVS and CDR2 FNYEAQ. The sequence came from a man aged 45 to 65 with active COVID-19. The chain recombines TRBV7-6 with TRBJ2-2; possibly TRBD1 for D (6 bases). Sequencing was done on a sample of peripheral blood. CDR3 nucleotide sequence: TGTGCCAGCAGCTCCGGGACAACGGACACCGGGGAGCTGTTTTTT. Its protein is CASSSGTTDTGELFF.